This T cell receptor beta chain appears in the sequencing data of a study of blood T cell repertoires in COVID-19. Clinical histories supplied by participants themselves formed the basis of cohort assignment. Here immunoSEQ multiplex PCR was the method, and the copy in TCRdb shows in-frame clones only, minus some. The sample yields around 340,000 clones, about nine tenths seen once. The V segment lost 5 bases and the J segment 7 bases; nucleotides outside the gene matches: 7. Germline values: CDR1 MNHNY, CDR2 SVGAGI (reference sequence). This CDR3 region has 14 residues. The chain joins TRBV6-6 to TRBJ1-2; 10 bases are a match to TRBD1. Sequencing used PBMCs or T cells enriched from blood (not recorded which). The clonotype comes from a woman aged 25 to 39 who had been exposed to COVID-19. The CDR3 is CASSPGTGDIGYTF. The CDR3 DNA is TGTGCCAGCAGTCCCGGGACAGGGGACATTGGCTACACCTTC.